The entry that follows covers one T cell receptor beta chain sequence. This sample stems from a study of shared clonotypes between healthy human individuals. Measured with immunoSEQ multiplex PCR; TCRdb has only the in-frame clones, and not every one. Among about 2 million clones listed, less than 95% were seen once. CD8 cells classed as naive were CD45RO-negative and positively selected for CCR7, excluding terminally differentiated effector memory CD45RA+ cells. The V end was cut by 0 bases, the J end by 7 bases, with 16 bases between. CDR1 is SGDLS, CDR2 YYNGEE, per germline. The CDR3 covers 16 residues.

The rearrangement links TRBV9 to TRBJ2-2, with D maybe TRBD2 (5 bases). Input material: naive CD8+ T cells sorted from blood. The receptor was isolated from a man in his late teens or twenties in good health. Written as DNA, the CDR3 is TGTGCCAGCAGCGTAGGATTTTTGGGGAGCATCGGGGAGCTGTTTTTT. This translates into CASSVGFLGSIGELFF. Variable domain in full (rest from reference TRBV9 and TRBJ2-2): DSGVTQTPKHLITATGQRVTLRCSPRSGDLSVYWYQQSLDQGLQFLIQYYNGEERAKGNILERFSAQQFPDLHSELNLSSLELGDSALYFCASSVGFLGSIGELFFGEGSRLTVL.